Below are 20 T cell receptor beta chains sequenced from a single sample in a study of shared clonotypes between healthy human individuals. TCRdb's copy holds only in-frame clones and misses some; the assay was immunoSEQ multiplex PCR. The sample comprises roughly 770,000 clones, 96% of which are singletons, and less than 0.25% rests with the top ten. Naivety among CD8 cells was defined by CD45RO negativity and positive CCR7 selection, thereby excluding terminally differentiated effector memory CD45RA+ cells. Material: naive CD8+ T cells sorted from blood. Receptor source: a man between 25 and 39 years old in good health.

CDR3 in amino acids: CASAGTADSGYTF. The CDR3, as DNA: TGTGCCAGCGCGGGGACGGCTGATTCGGGCTACACCTTC. V and J are TRBV7-9 and TRBJ1-2, with TRBD1 as a possible D gene (5 bases). V was clipped by 8 bases and J by 8 bases, with 18 bases between them. The CDR3 covers 13 residues. Germline V gene lookup returns CDR1 SEHNR and CDR2 FQNEAQ (reference sequence).

The V gene is TRBV5-1, the J gene TRBJ2-1; 14 nucleotides align to TRBD2. Germline V gene lookup returns CDR1 SGHRS and CDR2 YFSETQ. V was pared by 1 base and J by 4 bases, with 10 bases of the junction left unmatched. The CDR3 is 19 amino acids. The CDR3 nucleotides are TGCGCCAGCAGCTTGTATTTAACCGGGACTAGCGGGAGTTACAATGAGCAGTTCTTC. Encoded protein: CASSLYLTGTSGSYNEQFF.

The rearrangement links TRBV10-2 to TRBJ2-2, with 13 bases matching TRBD2. The ends lost 4 bases at V and 4 bases at J; junction bases unmatched: 3. The CDR3 extends over 16 amino acids. CDR1 is WSHSY and CDR2 is SAAADI in the germline V gene. CDR3 region: CASSVGTSGITGELFF. In DNA form, the CDR3 reads TGCGCCAGCAGTGTCGGGACTAGCGGGATCACCGGGGAGCTGTTTTTT.

V usage is TRBV5-5 and J usage is TRBJ1-1; TRBD1 aligns across 7 bases. The CDR3 length is 15 residues. V lost 0 bases and J lost 1; bases outside the gene matches: 3. Germline CDR1 is SGHKS and CDR2 is YYEKEE (reference sequence). The CDR3 DNA reads TGTGCCAGCAGCTTGGAGGGGACAGCGAACACTGAAGCTTTCTTT. Its translation: CASSLEGTANTEAFF.

As concerns this clone: The sample contains more than one DNA sequence encoding this CDR3. The rearrangement links TRBV5-1 to TRBJ2-7; possibly TRBD1 or TRBD2 for D (5 bases each). The ends were cut back, 0 bases at V and 0 bases at J, with 7 bases in the middle. CDR3 length: 14 amino acids. In germline, CDR1 is SGHRS, CDR2 YFSETQ. The DNA of the CDR3 is TGCGCCAGCAGCTTGGGGGACCGCTCCTACGAGCAGTACTTC. This codes for CASSLGDRSYEQYF.

The chain's CDR3 is CSVESSRVNEQYF. CDR3 DNA: TGCAGCGTTGAATCGTCTCGAGTAAACGAGCAGTACTTC. This chain uses TRBV29-1 with TRBJ2-7; D ambiguous. The V gene lost 2 bases and the J gene lost 5 bases, with 13 bases spanning the gap. The CDR3 covers 13 residues. Germline values: CDR1 SQVTM, CDR2 ANQGSEA.

This chain joins TRBV2 and TRBJ2-7, with D possibly being TRBD1 (6 bases). The V and J ends lost 4 bases and 0 bases respectively, with 7 bases between them. The CDR3 is 13 amino acids. Germline CDR1 SNHLY, CDR2 FYNNEI. In DNA, the CDR3 is TGTGCCAGCAGTGCGGACAGCTCCTACGAGCAGTACTTC. It specifies CASSADSSYEQYF.

The rearrangement joins TRBV15 to TRBJ2-7; tentative D call: TRBD1 (6 bases). CDR3 size: 15 residues. The germline gives CDR1 LNHNV, CDR2 YYDKDF (reference sequence). Trimming pared 0 bases from V and 3 bases from J, leaving 12 bases between. This chain's CDR3 is CATSRDPGALYEQYF. CDR3 in DNA: TGTGCCACCAGCAGAGATCCAGGGGCCCTCTACGAGCAGTACTTC. Complete variable domain (other parts from reference TRBV15 and TRBJ2-7): DAMVIQNPRYQVTQFGKPVTLSCSQTLNHNVMYWYQQKSSQAPKLLFHYYDKDFNNEADTPDNFQSRRPNTSFCFLDIRSPGLGDTAMYLCATSRDPGALYEQYFGPGTRLTVT.

On this clone itself: In the same sample, other DNA sequences code for this CDR3. The chain recombines TRBV28 with TRBJ2-7; 8 bases match TRBD1. Germline assignment: CDR1 MDHEN and CDR2 SYDVKM. V shed 5 bases and J 3 bases; nucleotides not matched to a gene: 6. The CDR3 covers 14 residues. As DNA, the CDR3 is TGTGCCAGCAGTAGCCCGACAGGGGACTACGAGCAGTACTTC. Translation: CASSSPTGDYEQYF.

V and J are TRBV7-9 and TRBJ1-1, with D possibly being TRBD1 (5 bases). V lost 2 bases and J lost 6, with 7 bases in between. The CDR3 loop spans 12 amino acids. In germline, CDR1 is SEHNR, CDR2 FQNEAQ (reference sequence). The CDR3 sequence is CASSLWGAEAFF. The CDR3 DNA reads TGTGCCAGCAGCTTATGGGGGGCTGAAGCTTTCTTT.

For the CDR3, the DNA is TGTGCCAGCAGCTACAGGACAACAACCTACGAGCAGTACTTC. It specifies CASSYRTTTYEQYF. The V call is TRBV11-2, the J call TRBJ2-7, with D perhaps TRBD1 (5 bases). The CDR3 runs to 14 residues. V was trimmed by 4 bases and J by 2 bases, leaving 12 bases between them. Germline V lookup: CDR1 SGHAT, CDR2 FQNNGV.

The chain employs TRBV11-2 and TRBJ1-2; possibly TRBD1 for D (5 bases). CDR3 length equals 16 residues. The germline CDR1 and CDR2 sequences are SGHAT and FQNNGV. V was trimmed by 5 bases and J by 14 bases, leaving 30 bases between them. CDR3 amino acids: CASSQGEGEAALRLTF. The DNA of the CDR3 is TGTGCCAGCAGCCAGGGTGAAGGAGAAGCAGCCTTACGACTTACCTTC.

V usage is TRBV5-1 and J usage is TRBJ2-3; tentative D call: TRBD1 (5 bases). The germline CDR1 and CDR2 sequences are SGHRS and YFSETQ. The CDR3 covers 13 residues. Trimming left V 0 bases short and J 5 bases short, with 7 bases between. CDR3 nucleotide sequence: TGCGCCAGCAGCTTGGCCAGGGTAGATACGCAGTATTTT. This codes for CASSLARVDTQYF.

This clone appeared once. Other DNA sequences of this sample code for an identical CDR3. The chain is built from TRBV9 and TRBJ2-1; TRBD2 aligns across 12 bases. This CDR3 is built from 15 residues. The germline V gene encodes CDR1 SGDLS and CDR2 YYNGEE. V was clipped by 3 bases and J by 5 bases; unmatched bases: 3. DNA of the CDR3: TGTGCCAGCAGCGGAACTAGCGGGAGGAACAATGAGCAGTTCTTC. Residues: CASSGTSGRNNEQFF.

The genes are TRBV5-4 and TRBJ2-2; unclear D gene. V gave up 2 bases and J gave up 4 bases, with 12 bases separating them. The CDR3 totals 15 residues. CDR1 is SGHNT, CDR2 YYREEE, per germline (reference sequence). CDR3: CASSFEVSSTGELFF. For the CDR3, the DNA is TGTGCCAGCAGCTTTGAGGTATCGAGCACCGGGGAGCTGTTTTTT.

This sequence joins TRBV7-8 and TRBJ2-7; 7 nucleotides align to TRBD1. The CDR3 contains 16 residues. Germline assignment: CDR1 SGHVS and CDR2 FQNEAQ. The ends lost 5 bases at V and 3 bases at J; junction bases unmatched: 13. In nucleotides, the CDR3 is TGTGCCAGCAGCCTAACCAGACAGGGCGAAGACTACGAGCAGTACTTC. It encodes CASSLTRQGEDYEQYF.

A remark on this clone: Other DNA variants within this sample encode the same CDR3. V gene TRBV27 combines with J gene TRBJ1-5; D might be TRBD1 (6 bases). V dropped 1 base and J dropped 5 bases, with 9 bases sitting between them. The V gene's germline CDR1 is MNHEY and CDR2 SMNVEV (reference sequence). This CDR3 has 14 amino acids. This CDR3 reads CASSLFRGDQPQHF. The CDR3 bases are TGTGCCAGCAGTTTATTCAGGGGAGATCAGCCCCAGCATTTT.

V gene TRBV5-6 combines with J gene TRBJ1-1; 7 nucleotides line up with TRBD1. Trimming cost V 3 bases and J 0 bases; bases outside gene matches: 5. The germline CDR1 and CDR2 sequences are SGHDT and YYEEEE. The CDR3 is made up of 15 amino acids. The CDR3 region has the DNA TGTGCCAGCAGCTGGGACAGAAATTTGAACACTGAAGCTTTCTTT. It encodes CASSWDRNLNTEAFF.

V gene TRBV7-9 combines with J gene TRBJ1-1; D remains unclear. The germline V gene has CDR1 SEHNR and CDR2 FQNEAQ (reference sequence). The V end was cut by 5 bases, the J end by 8 bases, with 9 bases between. This CDR3 region has 11 residues. The chain's CDR3 is CASSGREEAFF. The CDR3 coding sequence is TGTGCCAGCAGCGGCCGGGAGGAAGCTTTCTTT.

The genes are TRBV6-5 and TRBJ1-2; 8 positions match TRBD1. The CDR3 has 14 amino acids. Trimming removed 6 bases from V and 7 bases from J; junction bases left unmatched: 10. The germline V gene has CDR1 MNHEY and CDR2 SVGAGI. The CDR3 protein is CASSPRGQGAGYTF. As DNA, the CDR3 is TGTGCCAGCAGCCCCAGGGGGCAGGGGGCTGGCTACACCTTC.